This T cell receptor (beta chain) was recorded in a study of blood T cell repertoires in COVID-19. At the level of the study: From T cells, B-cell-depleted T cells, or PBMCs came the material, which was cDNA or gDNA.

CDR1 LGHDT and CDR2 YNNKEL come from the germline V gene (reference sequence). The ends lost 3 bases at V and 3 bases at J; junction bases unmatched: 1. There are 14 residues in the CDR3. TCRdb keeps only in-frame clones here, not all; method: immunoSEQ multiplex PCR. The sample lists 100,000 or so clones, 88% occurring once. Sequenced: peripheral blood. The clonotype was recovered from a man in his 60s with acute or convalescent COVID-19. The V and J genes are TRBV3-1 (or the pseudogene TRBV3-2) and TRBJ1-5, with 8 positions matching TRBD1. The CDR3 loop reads CASSQGQDNQPQHF. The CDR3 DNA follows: TGTGCCAGCAGCCAGGGACAGGACAATCAGCCCCAGCATTTT.